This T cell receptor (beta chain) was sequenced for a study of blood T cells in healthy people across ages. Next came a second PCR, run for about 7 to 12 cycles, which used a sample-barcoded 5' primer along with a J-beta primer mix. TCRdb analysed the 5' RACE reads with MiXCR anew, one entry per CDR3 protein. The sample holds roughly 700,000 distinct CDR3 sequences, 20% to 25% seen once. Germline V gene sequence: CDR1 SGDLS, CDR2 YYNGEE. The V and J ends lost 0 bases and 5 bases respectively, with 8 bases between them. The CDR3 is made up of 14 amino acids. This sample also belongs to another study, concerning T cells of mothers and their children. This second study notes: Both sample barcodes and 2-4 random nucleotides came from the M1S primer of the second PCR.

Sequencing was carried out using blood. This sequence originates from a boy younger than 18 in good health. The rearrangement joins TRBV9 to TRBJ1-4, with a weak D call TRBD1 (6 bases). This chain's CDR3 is CASSVAGGNEKLFF. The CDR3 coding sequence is TGTGCCAGCAGCGTAGCTGGGGGCAATGAAAAACTGTTTTTT.